This TCR beta chain was sequenced in a study of blood T cell repertoires in COVID-19. As for the study in general: Material from acute and convalescent COVID-19 was sourced from the United States, Italy and Spain.

The V and J ends lost 4 bases and 4 bases respectively, with 5 bases between them. Germline CDR1 SGHNT, CDR2 YYREEE (reference sequence). The CDR3 runs to 12 residues. Per the study methods: Amplification with reference gene primers provided the estimates of nucleated cell counts. Clones were read by immunoSEQ multiplex PCR, and TCRdb kept only the in-frame ones, dropping some. V and J calls plus clone size are reproduced from that table; the DNA served to infer D and trimming. This sample has 150,000 to 200,000 clones, with 80% to 90% found just once. This clone appeared a few times. The sequenced sample consisted of peripheral blood. The chain carries TRBV5-4 and TRBJ2-2, with unresolved D. This TCR was recovered from a woman between 65 and 79 years old with COVID-19, enrolled during active disease. CDR3: CASSPGTGELFF. The CDR3 nucleotides read TGTGCCAGCAGCCCGGGCACCGGGGAGCTGTTTTTT.